A selection of T cell receptor beta chains follows, all from one sample in a study of synovial regulatory T cells in juvenile arthritis. Sequencing used immunoSEQ multiplex PCR; TCRdb keeps in-frame clones, though not all of them. The specimen's table records 7,500 to 10,000 clones. The source material was Treg cells from blood. The origin of the receptors is a donor younger than 35 with juvenile idiopathic arthritis. CDR3s include the opening cysteine and the closing phenylalanine or tryptophan. Some rows have no size entry. The others give once, few or many, or a class for an expanded clone.

size: .
V: TRBV5-1
J: TRBJ1-2
CDR3: CASSPDAYGYTF

size: .
V: TRBV5-6
J: TRBJ2-7
CDR3: CASSLVSLYEQYF

size: .
V: TRBV4-3
J: TRBJ1-1
CDR3: CASSQDWASTEAFF

size: .
V: TRBV10-1
J: TRBJ1-3
CDR3: CASSEKAISGNTIYF

size: .
V: TRBV4-1
J: TRBJ1-5
CDR3: CASSFGGQGFQPQHF

size: .
V: TRBV2
J: TRBJ2-6
CDR3: CASWAGRRDSGANVLTF

size: .
V: TRBV6-6
J: TRBJ1-4
CDR3: CASSQHGKLFF

size: .
V: TRBV5-4
J: TRBJ1-2
CDR3: CASSLRDRGDGYTF

size: .
V: TRBV2
J: TRBJ1-3
CDR3: CASSGTSGAGNTIYF

size: .
V: TRBV9
J: TRBJ1-4
CDR3: CASSVSPGGKLFF

size: .
V: TRBV6-1
J: TRBJ1-1
CDR3: CASRDQGNTEAFF

size: .
V: TRBV18
J: TRBJ2-3
CDR3: CASSPGQDRDFQYF

size: .
V: TRBV18
J: TRBJ2-6
CDR3: CASSPSGRTSGANVLTF

size: .
V: TRBV5-4
J: TRBJ1-6
CDR3: CASSLGTGSSPLHF

size: .
V: TRBV19
J: TRBJ1-1
CDR3: CASIGQGAGDRAFF

size: .
V: TRBV6-1
J: TRBJ2-4
CDR3: CAIFSDRPYPRIQYF

size: .
V: TRBV9
J: TRBJ1-3
CDR3: CASARGEGNTIYF

size: .
V: TRBV10-3
J: TRBJ1-2
CDR3: CAASTEGVVYGYTF

size: .
V: TRBV6-6
J: TRBJ1-5
CDR3: CASSHRQGWVNQPQHF

size: .
V: TRBV2
J: TRBJ2-7
CDR3: CASSSPYEQYF

size: .
V: TRBV16
J: TRBJ1-5
CDR3: CASSQSPGQVGQPQHF

size: .
V: TRBV6-1
J: TRBJ1-1
CDR3: CASTSKGNTEAFF

size: .
V: TRBV19
J: TRBJ2-5
CDR3: CASSRYRGRVETQYF

size: medium-sized
V: TRBV2
J: TRBJ1-5
CDR3: CASSIGASNQPQHF

size: .
V: TRBV15
J: TRBJ1-3
CDR3: CATSRVVGDTIYF

size: .
V: TRBV5-6
J: TRBJ1-1
CDR3: CASSSFFDTEAFF

size: .
V: TRBV4-3
J: TRBJ1-4
CDR3: CASSRAFRGQGNEKLFF

size: .
V: TRBV7-2
J: TRBJ1-3
CDR3: CASSPWTGEDTIYF

size: medium-sized
V: TRBV10-2
J: TRBJ2-3
CDR3: CASSRLAGPDTQYF

size: .
V: TRBV5-6
J: TRBJ2-7
CDR3: CASSLGGGGVYEQYF

size: .
V: TRBV2
J: TRBJ1-5
CDR3: CASSRHDGYSNQPQHF

size: .
V: TRBV18
J: TRBJ2-7
CDR3: CASSSRQGGRWEEQYF

size: .
V: TRBV28
J: TRBJ2-7
CDR3: CASKLRDAYEQYF

size: .
V: TRBV6-1
J: TRBJ1-2
CDR3: CASSEQGQALYGYTF

size: .
V: TRBV2
J: TRBJ1-1
CDR3: CASSLPRALNTEAFF

size: .
V: TRBV10-3
J: TRBJ2-2
CDR3: CAIKLGRGPGELFF

size: .
V: TRBV10-3
J: TRBJ1-1
CDR3: CAISSLQGAGTEAFF

size: .
V: TRBV6-6
J: TRBJ1-2
CDR3: CASSSRQGYEGYTF

size: .
V: TRBV4-1
J: TRBJ2-5
CDR3: CASSQGTVQETQYF

size: .
V: TRBV6-5
J: TRBJ2-7
CDR3: CASTDRVSYEQYF

size: .
V: TRBV5-6
J: TRBJ2-5
CDR3: CASSFLFPPLEGETQYF

size: .
V: TRBV28
J: TRBJ2-4
CDR3: CAWGGGGNIQYF

size: .
V: TRBV5-8
J: TRBJ1-1
CDR3: CASSPRPGFIRNTEAFF

size: .
V: TRBV7-6
J: TRBJ1-6
CDR3: CASSLEPTDNSPLHF

size: .
V: TRBV5-4
J: TRBJ1-2
CDR3: CASSSVPGQGYGYTF

size: .
V: TRBV5-1
J: TRBJ1-3
CDR3: CASSDSGNTIYF

size: .
V: TRBV5-1
J: TRBJ2-7
CDR3: CASKREPIYEQYF